Shown below are 21 T cell receptor beta chains from a single sample sequenced in a study of blood T cell repertoires in COVID-19. Generated by immunoSEQ multiplex PCR, the TCRdb table keeps only in-frame clones and is missing some. The top ten clones hold less than 3.5% of a sample with some 300,000 clones, just under 90% of them seen once. The sequencing sample was made of PBMCs or T cells enriched from blood (not recorded which). These receptor sequences come from a woman aged 45-65 years who had been exposed to COVID-19.

This chain links TRBV7-6 with TRBJ2-7, with 7 bases identical to TRBD1. The V and J ends lost 5 bases and 0 bases, in that order; junction bases with no gene match: 13. This CDR3 is 17 amino acids long. The germline CDR1 and CDR2 sequences are SGHVS and FNYEAQ. The CDR3 nucleotides are TGTGCCAGCAGCCCGAGAGCCTCGGACAGGCCCTCCTACGAGCAGTACTTC. It encodes CASSPRASDRPSYEQYF.

The CDR3 DNA is TGTGCCAGCAGTTTCGCCGGGACAGGGGGAGAGACCCAGTACTTC. Its translation: CASSFAGTGGETQYF. The chain couples TRBV28 to TRBJ2-5; 11 nucleotides line up with TRBD1. The CDR3 runs 15 residues. V lost 3 bases and J lost 4; bases outside the gene matches: 4. Germline CDR1 reads MDHEN; CDR2 reads SYDVKM.

The chain carries TRBV5-1 and TRBJ2-5; the D gene is possibly TRBD2 (7 bases). CDR1 is SGHRS and CDR2 is YFSETQ in the germline V gene. This CDR3 has 16 amino acids. Trimming left V 6 bases short and J 3 bases short, with 21 bases between. The chain's CDR3 is CASTFFRGGAEETQYF. The CDR3, as DNA: TGCGCCAGCACCTTTTTCCGAGGGGGGGCCGAAGAGACCCAGTACTTC.

The rearrangement joins TRBV28 to TRBJ2-3; 9 bases are a match to TRBD1. CDR1 MDHEN and CDR2 SYDVKM come from the germline V gene. CDR3 length: 14 residues. V shed 6 bases and J 10 bases; nucleotides not matched to a gene: 11. As DNA, the CDR3 is TGTGCCAGCAGCCGAGGGGGACAGGGTCACTCGCAGTATTTT. It translates to CASSRGGQGHSQYF. The complete variable domain, with remaining parts taken from reference TRBV28 and TRBJ2-3, reads DVKVTQSSRYLVKRTGEKVFLECVQDMDHENMFWYRQDPGLGLRLIYFSYDVKMKEKGDIPEGYSVSREKKERFSLILESASTNQTSMYLCASSRGGQGHSQYFGPGTRLTVL.

The chain's CDR3 is CASSIARQGGKDTQYF. CDR3 in DNA: TGTGCCAGTAGTATCGCAAGACAGGGGGGGAAAGATACGCAGTATTTT. The V and J genes are TRBV19 and TRBJ2-3, with 9 positions matching TRBD1. CDR3 size: 16 residues. The germline gives CDR1 LNHDA, CDR2 SQIVND (reference sequence). The V and J ends lost 3 bases and 5 bases, in that order; junction bases with no gene match: 9.

The chain carries TRBV28 and TRBJ2-7; no definite D call. This CDR3 contains 16 residues. Germline V gene lookup returns CDR1 MDHEN and CDR2 SYDVKM. The germline V and J ends were trimmed by 5 bases and 0 bases, with 17 bases remaining between them. CDR3 sequence: CASSPQPLGYSYEQYF. The CDR3 DNA follows: TGTGCCAGCAGTCCCCAGCCCCTAGGTTACTCCTACGAGCAGTACTTC.

The gene calls are TRBV30 and TRBJ2-7; D unclear. The CDR3 has 14 residues. CDR1 and CDR2 from the germline V gene are GTSNPN and SVGIG (reference sequence). V was shortened by 2 bases and J by 2 bases, with 13 bases between the two germline ends. CDR3 residues: CAWSLGLPTYEQYF. DNA for the CDR3: TGTGCCTGGAGTTTGGGCTTACCCACCTACGAGCAGTACTTC.

As concerns this clone: Distinct nucleotide sequences in the sample also encode this CDR3. CDR3 sequence: CAWSVGVGSGNTIYF. DNA for the CDR3: TGTGCCTGGAGTGTAGGGGTAGGCTCTGGAAACACCATATATTTT. The rearrangement joins TRBV30 to TRBJ1-3; tentatively, D is TRBD1 (5 bases). Trimming took 0 bases from V and 0 from J, leaving 9 bases between them. The V gene's germline CDR1 is GTSNPN and CDR2 SVGIG (reference sequence). The length of the CDR3 is 15 residues. Together with reference TRBV30 and TRBJ1-3, the CDR3 gives the full variable domain: SQTIHQWPATLVQPVGSPLSLECTVEGTSNPNLYWYRQAAGRGLQLLFYSVGIGQISSEVPQNLSASRPQDRQFILSSKKLLLSDSGFYLCAWSVGVGSGNTIYFGEGSWLTVV.

This clone was observed a single time. The genes are TRBV7-2 and TRBJ1-2, with D possibly being TRBD1 (5 bases). This CDR3 has 15 amino acids. Germline lookup yields CDR1 SGHTA and CDR2 FQGNSA. The ends were cut back, 1 base at V and 2 bases at J, with 11 bases in the middle. CDR3 DNA sequence: TGTGCCAGCAGCTTAGATCCAGGGAAGAACTATGGCTACACCTTC. This codes for CASSLDPGKNYGYTF. Complete variable domain (other parts from reference TRBV7-2 and TRBJ1-2): GAGVSQSPSNKVTEKGKDVELRCDPISGHTALYWYRQSLGQGLEFLIYFQGNSAPDKSGLPSDRFSAERTGGSVSTLTIQRTQQEDSAVYLCASSLDPGKNYGYTFGSGTRLTVV.

This sequence joins TRBV9 and TRBJ1-2; TRBD1 matches 9 bases. The CDR3 runs 14 residues. V shed 3 bases and J 5 bases; nucleotides not matched to a gene: 5. In germline, CDR1 is SGDLS, CDR2 YYNGEE. This chain's CDR3 is CASSAQGAQYGYTF. The CDR3 DNA is TGTGCCAGCAGCGCACAGGGGGCACAGTATGGCTACACCTTC.

The chain couples TRBV6-2 or TRBV6-3 to TRBJ2-1; 11 positions agree with TRBD2. After removal of 0 bases from V and 5 bases from J, the junction contained 15 bases not matched to a gene. The CDR3 contains 20 residues. Germline V CDR1 and CDR2: MNHEY, SVGEGT. CDR3 coding DNA: TGTGCCAGCAGTTACTCCGCCCAGCTCCCTCTAGCGGGGGGCAACAATGAGCAGTTCTTC. Translation gives CASSYSAQLPLAGGNNEQFF.

This clone was detected a few times. The chain uses TRBV27 and TRBJ1-5; 8 nucleotides align to TRBD1. This CDR3 spans 13 amino acids. Germline CDR1 and CDR2: MNHEY and SMNVEV (reference sequence). The V gene end was trimmed by 5 bases and the J gene end by 6 bases; junction bases not matched to a gene: 3. The chain's CDR3 is CASSPDRVQPQHF. The CDR3 bases are TGTGCCAGCAGTCCGGACAGGGTTCAGCCCCAGCATTTT.

The chain carries TRBV5-4 and TRBJ1-2; D remains unclear. This CDR3 spans 13 amino acids. Looked up from germline, CDR1 is SGHNT and CDR2 is YYREEE (reference sequence). Trimming stripped 0 bases from V and 8 bases from J, with 11 bases between. The CDR3: CASSLDSPWGYTF. The DNA for the CDR3 is TGTGCCAGCAGCTTGGACAGTCCCTGGGGCTACACCTTC.

This chain uses TRBV19 with TRBJ1-2; 7 positions agree with TRBD1. V was pared by 6 bases and J by 6 bases, with 10 bases of the junction left unmatched. Germline V gene data show CDR1 as LNHDA and CDR2 as SQIVND (reference sequence). This CDR3 comprises 14 residues. This CDR3 is CASRDRTEYDGYTF. The DNA for the CDR3 is TGTGCCAGTAGGGACAGGACGGAGTACGATGGCTACACCTTC.

This chain connects TRBV2 to TRBJ1-1; D remains ambiguous. Germline V gene lookup returns CDR1 SNHLY and CDR2 FYNNEI. V was trimmed by 6 bases and J by 0 bases, leaving 14 bases between them. The CDR3 extends over 15 amino acids. Here the CDR3 DNA reads TGTGCCAGCAGGCGGGCAGGCCAAGTGAACACTGAAGCTTTCTTT. As protein: CASRRAGQVNTEAFF. Full variable domain (remainder filled in from reference TRBV2 and TRBJ1-1): EPEVTQTPSHQVTQMGQEVILRCVPISNHLYFYWYRQILGQKVEFLVSFYNNEISEKSEIFDDQFSVERPDGSNFTLKIRSTKLEDSAMYFCASRRAGQVNTEAFFGQGTRLTVV.

V gene TRBV29-1 combines with J gene TRBJ1-2, with 7 positions matching TRBD1. This CDR3 is built from 12 residues. Germline V gene sequence: CDR1 SQVTM, CDR2 ANQGSEA. J was trimmed by 6 bases and V by 4 bases; bases with no gene match: 5. Here the CDR3 DNA reads TGCAGCGTTGCCCCTACAGGGGATGGCTACACCTTC. Protein product: CSVAPTGDGYTF.

The V and J genes are TRBV19 and TRBJ2-2; TRBD2 might be the D (5 bases). Trimming shortened V by 9 bases and J by 3 bases, and 14 bases separated the two germline ends. The CDR3 is 14 amino acids. CDR1 and CDR2 (germline): LNHDA, SQIVND (reference sequence). CDR3 nucleotides: TGTGCCAGCCACCTACGGGGTGACACCGGGGAGCTGTTTTTT. This gives the protein CASHLRGDTGELFF.

The chain is built from TRBV7-8 and TRBJ1-5, with D possibly being TRBD1 (6 bases). In germline, CDR1 is SGHVS, CDR2 FQNEAQ. The CDR3 extends over 15 amino acids. Trimming took off 2 bases at V and 6 bases at J, with 14 bases between the two ends. DNA for the CDR3: TGTGCCAGCAGCTTAACGCCAACAGGGACTCAGCCCCAGCATTTT. It specifies CASSLTPTGTQPQHF.

V and J are TRBV5-1 and TRBJ1-2; 10 bases line up with TRBD1. With 4 bases clipped from V and 8 bases from J, the junction kept 8 bases outside the gene matches. The germline CDR1 and CDR2 sequences are SGHRS and YFSETQ. The CDR3 is 14 amino acids. CDR3 sequence reads: CASSIDRGHDGYTF. CDR3 sequence (DNA): TGCGCCAGCAGCATAGACAGGGGGCATGACGGCTACACCTTC.

The rearrangement links TRBV18 to TRBJ1-3; D is perhaps TRBD1 (5 bases). CDR1 and CDR2 (germline): KGHSH, LQKENI. Trimming took 3 bases from V and 0 from J, leaving 9 bases between them. CDR3 length equals 15 residues. The CDR3 DNA reads TGTGCCAGCTCACCGCAAGGGGCCTCTGGAAACACCATATATTTT. It is translated as CASSPQGASGNTIYF.

This sequence joins TRBV9 and TRBJ2-7, with no clear D. The germline gives CDR1 SGDLS, CDR2 YYNGEE. The length of the CDR3 is 13 residues. V was trimmed by 2 bases and J by 0 bases, leaving 6 bases between them. The CDR3 is CASSVPSSYEQYF. In DNA form, the CDR3 reads TGTGCCAGCAGCGTCCCTAGCTCCTACGAGCAGTACTTC.